The 20 T cell receptor beta chains listed next were all sequenced from one sample in a study of cytomegalovirus exposure and HLA in healthy donors. The PCR contained 60 Vbeta and 13 Jbeta primers. Generated by immunoSEQ multiplex PCR, the TCRdb table keeps only in-frame clones and is missing some. The repertoire holds fewer than 200,000 clones, about 71% seen once, with approximately 2.8% in the top ten. Material for sequencing was PBMCs. The receptor source for this set is a woman between 25 and 40 years old in good health and CMV-seronegative.

This clone was detected a few times. The chain employs TRBV7-9 and TRBJ1-1; TRBD1 aligns across 9 bases. The CDR3 totals 14 residues. V dropped 4 bases and J dropped 3; count of bases not matched to a gene: 3. Germline values: CDR1 SEHNR, CDR2 FQNEAQ (reference sequence). CDR3 coding DNA: TGTGCCAGCAGCTCCCGGGACAGGGACACTGAAGCTTTCTTT. Translated: CASSSRDRDTEAFF.

CDR3 residues: CAWSDLAGSTISYEQYF. CDR3 DNA: TGTGCCTGGAGTGATCTAGCGGGATCGACAATCAGTTACGAGCAGTACTTC. The chain employs TRBV30 and TRBJ2-5; TRBD2 aligns across 9 bases. The tail of the sequence fits TRBJ2-7 better, so the J call may be wrong. This CDR3 is 17 amino acids long. Germline loops: CDR1 GTSNPN, CDR2 SVGIG (reference sequence).

This chain uses TRBV7-2 with TRBJ1-6; 7 bases map to TRBD1. The CDR3 is made up of 16 amino acids. After removal of 4 bases from V and 9 bases from J, the junction contained 12 bases not matched to a gene. The germline V gene has CDR1 SGHTA and CDR2 FQGNSA. Here the CDR3 reads CASSSRPRGGTSPLHF. The CDR3, as DNA: TGTGCCAGCAGCTCAAGGCCCCGAGGGGGCACTTCACCCCTCCACTTT.

This clone was detected only once. J is TRBJ2-5 and V is TRBV2; 13 bases align to TRBD2. CDR1 and CDR2 from the germline V gene are SNHLY and FYNNEI. The trim removed 4 bases at V and 1 base at J, leaving 6 bases unmatched. This CDR3 comprises 17 residues. The CDR3 is CASSGGTSGKFQETQYF. The CDR3 DNA sequence: TGTGCCAGCAGTGGCGGGACTAGCGGGAAATTCCAAGAGACCCAGTACTTC.

The chain links TRBV7-3 to TRBJ2-2; D is possibly TRBD1 (5 bases). The germline V and J ends were trimmed by 1 base and 1 base, with 10 bases remaining between them. The germline CDR1 and CDR2 sequences are SGHTA and FQGTGA. CDR3 size: 16 residues. CDR3 region: CASSLNAQGNTGELFF. Written as DNA, the CDR3 is TGTGCCAGCAGCTTAAACGCGCAGGGGAACACCGGGGAGCTGTTTTTT.

The rearrangement uses TRBV6-5 and TRBJ2-7; TRBD1 is a possible D gene (6 bases). The germline V gene has CDR1 MNHEY and CDR2 SVGAGI. The CDR3 is 14 amino acids. The V end lost 7 bases, the J end lost 2 bases, and 15 bases lay between the germline ends. CDR3 protein: CASTETGPAYEQYF. The CDR3 DNA reads TGTGCCAGCACGGAGACAGGACCGGCCTACGAGCAGTACTTC.

This chain uses TRBV7-9 with TRBJ2-7; 7 positions match TRBD1. CDR3 length equals 14 residues. The ends lost 5 bases at V and 3 bases at J; junction bases unmatched: 7. Germline V lookup: CDR1 SEHNR, CDR2 FQNEAQ (reference sequence). CDR3 bases: TGTGCCAGCAGCGCCGGGACAGCGAACTACGAGCAGTACTTC. It yields the protein CASSAGTANYEQYF.

V is TRBV7-6 and J is TRBJ2-6; D is perhaps TRBD1 (6 bases). Germline-derived CDR1 and CDR2 are SGHVS and FNYEAQ. This CDR3 has 18 amino acids. V lost 0 bases to trimming and J lost 0 bases, with 12 bases between them. CDR3 bases: TGTGCCAGCAGCTTAGCGCCTGGACAGATCTCTGGGGCCAACGTCCTGACTTTC. It specifies CASSLAPGQISGANVLTF.

This chain joins TRBV7-6 and TRBJ1-4; 9 bases fit TRBD1. CDR3 size: 15 residues. Germline-derived CDR1 and CDR2 are SGHVS and FNYEAQ. Trimming took 1 base from V and 8 from J; bases not matched to a gene: 5. The chain's CDR3 is CASSLGSGTGEKLFF. In nucleotides, the CDR3 is TGTGCCAGCAGCTTAGGATCAGGGACAGGGGAAAAACTGTTTTTT.

Turning to this clone: The CDR3 end shows no conserved phenylalanine or tryptophan, and so a read error is likely. This chain links TRBV28 with TRBJ1-1; D call uncertain. The CDR3 runs 12 residues. The V gene lost 4 bases and the J gene lost 7 bases, with 10 bases spanning the gap. The germline CDR1 and CDR2 sequences are MDHEN and SYDVKM. CDR3 protein: CASSSGGLEAFS. The DNA of the CDR3 is TGTGCCAGCAGTTCGGGAGGTCTTGAAGCTTTCTCT.

This clone was counted a single time. The genes are TRBV5-1 and TRBJ1-5; D is uncertain. The CDR3 totals 14 residues. The V and J ends lost 0 bases and 6 bases respectively, with 10 bases between them. CDR1 SGHRS and CDR2 YFSETQ come from the germline V gene. The CDR3 DNA reads TGCGCCAGCAGCTTGGGGGAGTTAGGTCAGCCCCAGCATTTT. Protein sequence: CASSLGELGQPQHF.

This clone was recorded a few times. The rearrangement uses TRBV7-9 and TRBJ2-7; 12 nucleotides agree with TRBD2. V dropped 4 bases and J dropped 4; count of bases not matched to a gene: 14. This CDR3 spans 18 amino acids. Per germline, CDR1 SEHNR and CDR2 FQNEAQ (reference sequence). CDR3 amino acids: CASSSDYGSGTSGYEQYF. For the CDR3, the DNA is TGTGCCAGCAGCTCCGACTACGGTTCTGGGACTAGCGGGTACGAGCAGTACTTC.

The chain has TRBV2 and TRBJ2-7, with TRBD1 identical over 8 bases. From germline, CDR1 is SNHLY and CDR2 FYNNEI. J lost 4 bases, V lost 4 bases, and 6 bases had no gene match. The CDR3 loop spans 14 amino acids. CDR3 nucleotide sequence: TGTGCCAGCAGTGTCACCGGGACAGGATACGAGCAGTACTTC. Encoded protein: CASSVTGTGYEQYF.

In its sample, this clone was seen a few times. The gene calls are TRBV7-3 and TRBJ2-2; 11 nucleotides match TRBD2. The CDR3 contains 15 residues. The V and J ends lost 1 base and 6 bases, in that order; junction bases with no gene match: 1. Germline V gene data show CDR1 as SGHTA and CDR2 as FQGTGA. The CDR3 DNA reads TGTGCCAGCAGCTTAATACTAGCGGGAGCCGGGGAGCTGTTTTTT. Protein product: CASSLILAGAGELFF.

This clone came up a few times. The CDR3 coding sequence is TGTGCCAGCAGTTTAGGGGCGGTCCATGGGGATCAGCCCCAGCATTTT. This encodes CASSLGAVHGDQPQHF. This rearrangement joins TRBV28 to TRBJ1-5; D might be TRBD1 (5 bases). CDR1 and CDR2 (germline): MDHEN, SYDVKM. The CDR3 length is 16 residues. V was pared by 2 bases and J by 5 bases, with 16 bases between. The variable domain in full, completed from reference TRBV28 and TRBJ1-5, reads DVKVTQSSRYLVKRTGEKVFLECVQDMDHENMFWYRQDPGLGLRLIYFSYDVKMKEKGDIPEGYSVSREKKERFSLILESASTNQTSMYLCASSLGAVHGDQPQHFGDGTRLSIL.

The chain is built from TRBV6-6 and TRBJ2-5, with TRBD1 matching 7 bases. The better agreement between TRBJ2-7 and the DNA end casts doubt on the J call. This CDR3 spans 12 amino acids. Germline V gives CDR1 MNHNY, CDR2 SVGAGI (reference sequence). CDR3 nucleotide sequence: TGTGCCAGCAGCACACAGGGGTACGAGCAGTACTTC. Translating gives CASSTQGYEQYF.

This clone was picked up a small number of times. The V gene is TRBV9, the J gene TRBJ2-3; TRBD1 aligns across 7 bases. Looked up from germline, CDR1 is SGDLS and CDR2 is YYNGEE. V shed 5 bases and J 2 bases; nucleotides not matched to a gene: 8. The CDR3 length is 15 residues. The CDR3 here is CASSPKRGHTDTQYF. Written as DNA, the CDR3 is TGTGCCAGCAGTCCCAAGAGGGGGCACACAGATACGCAGTATTTT.

This chain uses TRBV9 with TRBJ1-1; the D gene is possibly TRBD1 (5 bases). V was shortened by 3 bases and J by 4 bases, with 16 bases between the two germline ends. Per the germline V gene, CDR1 is SGDLS and CDR2 is YYNGEE. The CDR3 is 15 residues long. CDR3 in DNA: TGTGCCAGCAGCGGGGGGGTCGGGCGCGGCACTGAAGCTTTCTTT. Translation: CASSGGVGRGTEAFF.

About this clone: Other DNA sequences within the sample encode an identical CDR3. The chain recombines TRBV28 with TRBJ1-2; TRBD1 agrees at 10 bases. Germline loops: CDR1 MDHEN, CDR2 SYDVKM. There are 14 residues in the CDR3. The V gene end was trimmed by 6 bases and the J gene end by 8 bases; junction bases not matched to a gene: 9. CDR3 loop: CASSPRDRGYGYTF. CDR3 sequence (DNA): TGTGCCAGCAGCCCCCGGGACAGGGGATACGGCTACACCTTC.

This clone was seen only a few times. The rearrangement uses TRBV6-1 and TRBJ1-1; perhaps TRBD1 as D (5 bases). Germline V gene sequence: CDR1 MNHNS, CDR2 SASEGT. The V end lost 2 bases, the J end lost 4 bases, and 11 bases lay between the germline ends. The length of the CDR3 is 14 residues. The CDR3 DNA is TGTGCCAGCAGTGAATATCAGGGAACCACTGAAGCTTTCTTT. The encoded protein is CASSEYQGTTEAFF.